This TCR beta chain is drawn from a study of T-cell memory formation after mild COVID-19. Study-level background: The study found TCR clusters largely donor specific. Study results and limitations: The study detected some responding clones in pre-infection memory, suggesting cross-reactive memory joined. There was a balanced CD4/CD8 profile in clones contracting day 15 to 85, and later expanders leaned CD4+.

Amplification by 5'RACE using constant-segment primers produced TCR alpha and TCR beta cDNA libraries that carried sample barcodes and UMIs. TCRdb independently ran MiXCR on the 5' RACE reads; one entry per CDR3 protein. The top ten hold over 40% of the sample, which has tens of thousands of distinct CDR3 sequences, 20% to 30% seen once. V was trimmed by 7 bases and J by 8 bases, leaving 11 bases between them. The CDR3 has 11 amino acids. Per the germline V gene, CDR1 is MNHEY and CDR2 is SVGAGI. As concerns this clonotype: Its specificity is not known.

Specimen: PBMCs or a T cell subset sorted from them (not recorded which). The sequence was collected from a man between 18 and 29 years old who had mild COVID-19 (a few samples of this study predate the infection). Cell type and time point are not known. The J gene is TRBJ1-2, the V gene TRBV6-5; D remains unclear. The CDR3 sequence is CASTGPGGYTF. For the CDR3, the DNA is TGTGCCAGCACCGGGCCGGGGGGCTACACCTTC.